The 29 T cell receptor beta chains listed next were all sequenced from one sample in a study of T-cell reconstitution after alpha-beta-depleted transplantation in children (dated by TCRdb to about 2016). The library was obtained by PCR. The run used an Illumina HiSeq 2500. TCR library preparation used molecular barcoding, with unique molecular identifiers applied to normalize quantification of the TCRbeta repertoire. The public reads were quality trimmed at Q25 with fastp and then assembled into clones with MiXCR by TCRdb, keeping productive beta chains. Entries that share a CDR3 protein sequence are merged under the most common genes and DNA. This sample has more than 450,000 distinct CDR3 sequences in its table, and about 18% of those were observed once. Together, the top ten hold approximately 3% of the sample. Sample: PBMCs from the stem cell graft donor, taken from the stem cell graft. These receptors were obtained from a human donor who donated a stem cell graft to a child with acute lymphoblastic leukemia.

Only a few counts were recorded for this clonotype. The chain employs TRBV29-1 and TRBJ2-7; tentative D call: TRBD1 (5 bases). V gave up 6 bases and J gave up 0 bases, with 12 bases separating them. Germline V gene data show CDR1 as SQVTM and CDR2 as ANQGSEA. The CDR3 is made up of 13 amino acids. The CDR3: CSVGRQHSYEQYF. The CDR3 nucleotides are TGCAGCGTGGGGCGACAGCACTCCTACGAGCAGTACTTC.

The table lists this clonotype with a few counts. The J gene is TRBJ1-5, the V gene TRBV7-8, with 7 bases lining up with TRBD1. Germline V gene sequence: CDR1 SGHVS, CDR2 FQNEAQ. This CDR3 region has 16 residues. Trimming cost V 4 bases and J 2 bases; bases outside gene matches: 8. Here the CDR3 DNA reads TGTGCCAGCAGCTCAGACAGGGTGAGAGGCAATCAGCCCCAGCATTTT. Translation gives CASSSDRVRGNQPQHF.

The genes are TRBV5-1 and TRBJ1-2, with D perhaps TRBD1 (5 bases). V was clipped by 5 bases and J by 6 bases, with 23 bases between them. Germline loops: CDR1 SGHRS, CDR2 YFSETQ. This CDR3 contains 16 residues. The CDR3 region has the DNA TGCGCCAGCAGTCAACCAATTACAGGCCATGTTAATGGCTACACCTTC. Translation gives CASSQPITGHVNGYTF. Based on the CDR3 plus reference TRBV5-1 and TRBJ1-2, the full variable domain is KAGVTQTPRYLIKTRGQQVTLSCSPISGHRSVSWYQQTPGQGLQFLFEYFSETQRNKGNFPGRFSGRQFSNSRSEMNVSTLELGDSALYLCASSQPITGHVNGYTFGSGTRLTVV.

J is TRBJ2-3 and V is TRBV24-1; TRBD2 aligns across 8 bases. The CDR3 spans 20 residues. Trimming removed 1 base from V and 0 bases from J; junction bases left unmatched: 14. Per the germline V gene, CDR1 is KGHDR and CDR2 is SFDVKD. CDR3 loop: CATSDFLGEGASGSTDTQYF. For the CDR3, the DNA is TGTGCCACCAGTGATTTTCTTGGCGAAGGGGCTAGCGGGAGCACAGATACGCAGTATTTT.

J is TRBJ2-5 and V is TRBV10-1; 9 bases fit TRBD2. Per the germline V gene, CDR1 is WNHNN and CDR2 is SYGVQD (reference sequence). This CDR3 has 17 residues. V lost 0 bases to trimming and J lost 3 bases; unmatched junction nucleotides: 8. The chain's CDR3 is CASSESSGTSREETQYF. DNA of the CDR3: TGCGCCAGCAGTGAGTCGAGCGGGACTAGCAGGGAAGAGACCCAGTACTTC.

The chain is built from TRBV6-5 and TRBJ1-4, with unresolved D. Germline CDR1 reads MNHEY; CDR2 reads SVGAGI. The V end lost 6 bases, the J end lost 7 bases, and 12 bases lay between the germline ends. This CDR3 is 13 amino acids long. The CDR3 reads CASSYQQSEKLFF. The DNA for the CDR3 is TGTGCCAGCAGCTACCAGCAGAGTGAAAAACTGTTTTTT.

The CDR3 spells CSALAVTYEQYF. The CDR3 DNA follows: TGCAGCGCCTTAGCGGTTACCTACGAGCAGTACTTC. The chain couples TRBV29-1 to TRBJ2-7, with D tentatively TRBD2 (6 bases). The germline CDR1 and CDR2 sequences are SQVTM and ANQGSEA. CDR3 size: 12 residues. The V end was cut by 7 bases, the J end by 2 bases, with 12 bases between.

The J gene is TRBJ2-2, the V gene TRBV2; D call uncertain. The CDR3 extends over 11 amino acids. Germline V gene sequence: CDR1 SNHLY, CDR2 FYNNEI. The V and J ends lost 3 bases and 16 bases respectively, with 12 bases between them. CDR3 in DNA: TGTGCCAGCAGTGATGAGATTAGACCGTTTTTT. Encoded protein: CASSDEIRPFF.

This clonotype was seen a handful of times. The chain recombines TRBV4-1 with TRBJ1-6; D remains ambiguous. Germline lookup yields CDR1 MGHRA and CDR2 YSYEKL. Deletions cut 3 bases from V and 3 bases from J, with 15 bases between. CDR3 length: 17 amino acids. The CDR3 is CASSHNLRESYNSPLHF. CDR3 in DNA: TGCGCCAGCAGCCATAATCTAAGAGAGAGCTATAATTCACCCCTCCACTTT.

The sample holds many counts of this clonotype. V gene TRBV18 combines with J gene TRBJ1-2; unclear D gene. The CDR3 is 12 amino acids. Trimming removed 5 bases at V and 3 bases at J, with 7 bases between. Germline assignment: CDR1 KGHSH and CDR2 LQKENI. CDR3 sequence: CASSSLDYGYTF. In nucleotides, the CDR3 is TGTGCCAGCTCATCCCTCGACTATGGCTACACCTTC.

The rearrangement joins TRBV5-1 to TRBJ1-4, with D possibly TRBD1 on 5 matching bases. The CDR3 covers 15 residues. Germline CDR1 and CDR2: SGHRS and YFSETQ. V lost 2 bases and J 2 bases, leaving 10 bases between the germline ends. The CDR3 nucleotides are TGCGCCAGCAGCTTAACAGGCAGCACTAATGAAAAACTGTTTTTT. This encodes CASSLTGSTNEKLFF.

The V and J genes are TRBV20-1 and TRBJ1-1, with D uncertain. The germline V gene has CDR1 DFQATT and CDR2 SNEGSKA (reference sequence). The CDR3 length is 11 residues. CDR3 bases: TGCTCTTTTCCGGCGAACACTGAAGCTTTCTTT. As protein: CSFPANTEAFF.

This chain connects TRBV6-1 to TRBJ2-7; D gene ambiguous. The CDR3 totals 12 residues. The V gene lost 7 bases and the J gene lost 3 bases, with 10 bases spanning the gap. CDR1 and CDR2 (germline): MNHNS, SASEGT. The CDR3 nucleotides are TGTGCCAGCATGACGGACCTCTACGAGCAGTACTTC. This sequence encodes CASMTDLYEQYF.

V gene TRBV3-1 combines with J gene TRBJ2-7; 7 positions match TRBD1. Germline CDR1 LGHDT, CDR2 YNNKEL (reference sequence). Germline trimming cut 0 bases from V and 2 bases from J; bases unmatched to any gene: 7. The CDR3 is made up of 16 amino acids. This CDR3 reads CASSQEGTGDPYEQYF. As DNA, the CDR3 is TGTGCCAGCAGCCAAGAGGGAACAGGGGATCCCTACGAGCAGTACTTC.

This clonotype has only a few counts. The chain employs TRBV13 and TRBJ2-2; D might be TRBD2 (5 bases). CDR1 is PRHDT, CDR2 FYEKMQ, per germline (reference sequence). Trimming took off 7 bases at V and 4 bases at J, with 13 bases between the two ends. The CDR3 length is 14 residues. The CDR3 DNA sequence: TGTGCCAGCACCACACTAGGCTCCACCGGGGAGCTGTTTTTT. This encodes CASTTLGSTGELFF.

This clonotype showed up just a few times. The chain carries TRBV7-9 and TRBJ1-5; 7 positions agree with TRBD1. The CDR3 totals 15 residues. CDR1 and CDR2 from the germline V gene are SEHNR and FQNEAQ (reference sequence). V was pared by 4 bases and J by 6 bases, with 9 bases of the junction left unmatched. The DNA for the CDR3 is TGTGCCAGCAGCTACGACGTGACAGGGATTCAGCCCCAGCATTTT. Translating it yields CASSYDVTGIQPQHF.

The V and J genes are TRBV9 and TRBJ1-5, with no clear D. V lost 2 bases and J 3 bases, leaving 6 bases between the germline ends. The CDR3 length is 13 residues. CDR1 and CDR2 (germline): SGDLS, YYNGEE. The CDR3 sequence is CASSVTDNQPQHF. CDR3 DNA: TGTGCCAGCAGCGTCACAGACAATCAGCCCCAGCATTTT.

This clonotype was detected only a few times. The CDR3 DNA follows: TGTGCCAGCAGTCCGCGGGGCGACTCCTACAATGAGCAGTTCTTC. Translation gives CASSPRGDSYNEQFF. The chain combines TRBV12-3 or TRBV12-4 with TRBJ2-1; maybe TRBD2 (6 bases). V was shortened by 5 bases and J by 0 bases, with 11 bases between the two germline ends. The CDR3 sequence is 15 residues long.

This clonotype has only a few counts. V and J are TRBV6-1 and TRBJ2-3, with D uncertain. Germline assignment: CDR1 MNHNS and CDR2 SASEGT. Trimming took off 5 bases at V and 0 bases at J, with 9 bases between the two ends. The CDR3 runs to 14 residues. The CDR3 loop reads CASSTSHSTDTQYF. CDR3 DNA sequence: TGTGCCAGCAGTACCAGTCACAGCACAGATACGCAGTATTTT.

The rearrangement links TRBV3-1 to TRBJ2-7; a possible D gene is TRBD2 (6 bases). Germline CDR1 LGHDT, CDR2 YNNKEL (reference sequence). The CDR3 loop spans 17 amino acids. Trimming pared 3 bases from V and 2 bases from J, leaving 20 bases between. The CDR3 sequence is CASSHLGLAAKAYEQYF. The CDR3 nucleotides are TGTGCCAGCAGCCACCTCGGGTTAGCGGCAAAAGCCTACGAGCAGTACTTC.

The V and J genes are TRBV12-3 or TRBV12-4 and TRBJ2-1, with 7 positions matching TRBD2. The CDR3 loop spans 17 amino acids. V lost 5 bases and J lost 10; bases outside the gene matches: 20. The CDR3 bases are TGTGCCAGCAGTCTAAGCCCCTCCATCGGGACTAACCAAGAGCAGTTCTTC. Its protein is CASSLSPSIGTNQEQFF.

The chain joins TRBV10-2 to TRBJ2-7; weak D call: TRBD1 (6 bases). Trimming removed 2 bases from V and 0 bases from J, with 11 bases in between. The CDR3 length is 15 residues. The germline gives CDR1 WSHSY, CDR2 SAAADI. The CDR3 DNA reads TGCGCCAGCAGTGAGGGGGACATGGACTCCTACGAGCAGTACTTC. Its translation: CASSEGDMDSYEQYF.

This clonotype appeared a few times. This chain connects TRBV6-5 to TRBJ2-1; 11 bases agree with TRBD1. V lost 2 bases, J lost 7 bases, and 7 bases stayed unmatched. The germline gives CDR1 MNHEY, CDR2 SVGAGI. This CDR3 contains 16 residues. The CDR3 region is CASSYPTGTGGNEQFF. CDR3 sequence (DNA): TGTGCCAGCAGTTACCCGACCGGGACAGGGGGAAATGAGCAGTTCTTC.

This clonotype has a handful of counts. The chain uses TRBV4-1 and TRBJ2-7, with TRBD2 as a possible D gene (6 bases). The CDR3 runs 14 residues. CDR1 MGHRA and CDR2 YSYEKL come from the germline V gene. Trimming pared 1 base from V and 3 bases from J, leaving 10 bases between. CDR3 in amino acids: CASSQGLGGYEQYF. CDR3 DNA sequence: TGCGCCAGCAGCCAAGGACTCGGGGGCTACGAGCAGTACTTC.

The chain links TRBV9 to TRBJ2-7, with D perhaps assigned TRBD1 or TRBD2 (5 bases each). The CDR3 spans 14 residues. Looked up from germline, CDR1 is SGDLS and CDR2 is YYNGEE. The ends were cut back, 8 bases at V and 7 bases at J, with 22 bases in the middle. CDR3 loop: CASGNLGEYEEQYF. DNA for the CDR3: TGTGCCAGTGGGAACTTGGGGGAGTACGAGGAGCAGTACTTC.

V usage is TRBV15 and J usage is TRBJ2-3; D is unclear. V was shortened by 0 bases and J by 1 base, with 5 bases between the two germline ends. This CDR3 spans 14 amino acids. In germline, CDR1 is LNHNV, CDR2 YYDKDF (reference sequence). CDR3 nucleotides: TGTGCCACCAGCAGAGAAGGAGGCACAGATACGCAGTATTTT. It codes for CATSREGGTDTQYF.

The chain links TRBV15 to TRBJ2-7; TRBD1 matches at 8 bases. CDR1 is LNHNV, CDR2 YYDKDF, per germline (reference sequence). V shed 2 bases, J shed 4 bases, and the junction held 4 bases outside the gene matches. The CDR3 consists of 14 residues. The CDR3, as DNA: TGTGCCACCAGCAGAAGCGACAGGGGATACGAGCAGTACTTC. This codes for CATSRSDRGYEQYF. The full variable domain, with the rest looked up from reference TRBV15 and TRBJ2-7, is DAMVIQNPRYQVTQFGKPVTLSCSQTLNHNVMYWYQQKSSQAPKLLFHYYDKDFNNEADTPDNFQSRRPNTSFCFLDIRSPGLGDTAMYLCATSRSDRGYEQYFGPGTRLTVT.

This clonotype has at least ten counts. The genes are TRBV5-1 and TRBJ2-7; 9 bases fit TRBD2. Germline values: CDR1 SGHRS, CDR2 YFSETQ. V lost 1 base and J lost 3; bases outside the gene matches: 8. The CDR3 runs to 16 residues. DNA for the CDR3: TGCGCCAGCAGCTTGAGACGGCTAGCGGGAAACTACGAGCAGTACTTC. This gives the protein CASSLRRLAGNYEQYF.

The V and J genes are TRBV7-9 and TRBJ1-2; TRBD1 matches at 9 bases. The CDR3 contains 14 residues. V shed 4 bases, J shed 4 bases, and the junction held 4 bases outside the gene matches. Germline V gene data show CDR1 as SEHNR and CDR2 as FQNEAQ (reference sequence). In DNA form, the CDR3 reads TGTGCCAGCAGCTCTACAGGGGGCTTCTATGGCTACACCTTC. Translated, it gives CASSSTGGFYGYTF.